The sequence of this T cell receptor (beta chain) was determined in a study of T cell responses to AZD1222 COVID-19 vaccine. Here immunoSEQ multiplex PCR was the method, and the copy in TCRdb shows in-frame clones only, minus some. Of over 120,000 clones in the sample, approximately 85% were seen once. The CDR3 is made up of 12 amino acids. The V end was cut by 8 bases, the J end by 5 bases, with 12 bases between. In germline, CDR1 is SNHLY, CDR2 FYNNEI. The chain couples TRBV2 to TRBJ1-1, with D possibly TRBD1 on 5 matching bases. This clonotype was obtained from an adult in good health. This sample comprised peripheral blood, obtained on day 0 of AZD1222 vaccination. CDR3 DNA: TGTGCCAGCTTGAGGGGCGGAACTGAAGCTTTCTTT. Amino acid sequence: CASLRGGTEAFF.